The clone carrying this T cell receptor beta chain was detected ten times or more. Trimming pared 4 bases from V and 2 bases from J, leaving 11 bases between. CDR1 and CDR2 from the germline V gene are SGHTA and FQGNSA. The CDR3 contains 15 residues. These data originate in a study of T cell repertoires in cytomegalovirus infection. Study background: Through public TCR beta signatures, both CMV infection and matching HLA type were indicated.

MiXCR, run by TCRdb on the reads, gives a single entry per CDR3 protein. The sample lists roughly 100,000 distinct CDR3 sequences; more than 15% were seen once. This chain connects TRBV7-2 to TRBJ1-4; the D gene is possibly TRBD1 (6 bases). Sequenced: PBMCs. This sequence was found in a human donor in good health (CMV status not recorded). Some clones in this sample may be carry-over from other donors' samples. CDR3 region: CASSYRELTNEKLFF. CDR3 DNA: TGTGCCAGCAGCTACAGGGAGTTGACTAATGAAAAACTGTTTTTT. Combining the CDR3 with reference TRBV7-2 and TRBJ1-4 gives the whole variable domain GAGVSQSPSNKVTEKGKDVELRCDPISGHTALYWYRQSLGQGLEFLIYFQGNSAPDKSGLPSDRFSAERTGGSVSTLTIQRTQQEDSAVYLCASSYRELTNEKLFFGSGTQLSVL.